Listed here is a single TCR beta chain. Its antigen is undetermined. The data derive from a study of metastatic and nonmetastatic thyroid tumors. None of the patients had undergone any treatment ahead of thyroid surgery. TCRdb ran MiXCR on the PCR reads. The repertoire holds around 34,000 clones, 15% to 20% seen once, with 6.5% to 8% in the top ten. CDR1 and CDR2 from the germline V gene are MDHEN and SYDVKM. CDR3 size: 15 residues. The V gene lost 8 bases and the J gene lost 10 bases, with 24 bases spanning the gap. Study results and limitations: Reports indicated that malignant thyroid tumors showed significantly higher TCR beta diversity than benign nodules did, in blood and tumor.

The chain joins TRBV28 to TRBJ2-1, with D possibly being TRBD1 or TRBD2 (6 bases each). Specimen: blood. The sequence came from a female donor with papillary thyroid cancer or a benign thyroid nodule (not recorded which). Some clones in this sample may be carry-over from other donors' samples. The CDR3 here is CASAKGGTNRGEQFF. The CDR3 coding sequence is TGTGCCAGCGCGAAGGGGGGAACCAATCGGGGAGAGCAGTTCTTC. Combining the CDR3 with reference TRBV28 and TRBJ2-1 gives the whole variable domain DVKVTQSSRYLVKRTGEKVFLECVQDMDHENMFWYRQDPGLGLRLIYFSYDVKMKEKGDIPEGYSVSREKKERFSLILESASTNQTSMYLCASAKGGTNRGEQFFGPGTRLTVL.